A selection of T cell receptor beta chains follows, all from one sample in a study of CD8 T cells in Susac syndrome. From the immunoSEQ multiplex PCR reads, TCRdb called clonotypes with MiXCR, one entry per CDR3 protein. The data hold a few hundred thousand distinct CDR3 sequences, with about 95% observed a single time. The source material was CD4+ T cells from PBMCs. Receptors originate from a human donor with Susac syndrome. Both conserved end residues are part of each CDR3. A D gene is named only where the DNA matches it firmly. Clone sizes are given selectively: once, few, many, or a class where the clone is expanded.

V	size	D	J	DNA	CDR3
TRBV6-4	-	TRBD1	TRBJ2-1	TGTGCCAGCAGTGAAGGGACAGGCTACCTGGATGAGCAGTTCTTC	CASSEGTGYLDEQFF
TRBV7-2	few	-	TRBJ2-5	TGTGCCAGCAGCTTATCGGGTAGCCAAGAGACCCAGTACTTC	CASSLSGSQETQYF
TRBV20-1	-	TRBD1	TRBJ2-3	TGCAGTGCTAGACTGACAGGGCGCACAGATACGCAGTATTTT	CSARLTGRTDTQYF
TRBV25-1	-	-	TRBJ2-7	TGTGCCAGCAGTGACCGGACCGGTATCTACGAGCAGTACTTC	CASSDRTGIYEQYF
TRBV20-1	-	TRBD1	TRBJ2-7	TGCAGTGCTAGAGGCCCGGGACAGGGTTACGAGCAGTACTTC	CSARGPGQGYEQYF
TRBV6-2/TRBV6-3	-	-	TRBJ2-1	TGTGCCAGCAGTTACTTTGGGGGTTCGGCGGACAATGAGCAGTTCTTC	CASSYFGGSADNEQFF
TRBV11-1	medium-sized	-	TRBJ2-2	TGTGCCAGCAGCTCCCCGGGGGACGGGGAGCTGTTTTTT	CASSSPGDGELFF
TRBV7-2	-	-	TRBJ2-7	TGTGCCAGCAGCTTACCCCGTTTGGAGCAGTACTTC	CASSLPRLEQYF
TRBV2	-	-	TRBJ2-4	TGTGCCAGCAGTGTATGGGAAGCCAAAAACATTCAGTACTTC	CASSVWEAKNIQYF
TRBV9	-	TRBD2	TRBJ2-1	TGTGCCAGCAGCGTCGGACTAGCGGAAAACAATGAGCAGTTCTTC	CASSVGLAENNEQFF
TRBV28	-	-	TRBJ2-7	TGTGCCAGCAGTTTACGGAGACTCCTCTCCTACGAGCAGTACTTC	CASSLRRLLSYEQYF
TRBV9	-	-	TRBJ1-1	TGTGCCAGCAGCGTAGCGGCGACCACTGAAGCTTTCTTT	CASSVAATTEAFF
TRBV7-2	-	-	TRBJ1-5	TGTGCCAGCAGCTTACACGGCAGCGGAGGGAATCAGCCCCAGCATTTT	CASSLHGSGGNQPQHF
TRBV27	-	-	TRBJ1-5	TGTGCCAGCACCTCTCTTCCATCCCAAGGCAATCAGCCCCAGCATTTT	CASTSLPSQGNQPQHF
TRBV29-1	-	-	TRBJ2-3	TGCAGCGTCGCCCAGGGAGAGGATACGCAGTATTTT	CSVAQGEDTQYF
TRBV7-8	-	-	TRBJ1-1	TGTGCCAGCAGCACCGGACAGACCCTAGGCGCTTTCTTT	CASSTGQTLGAFF
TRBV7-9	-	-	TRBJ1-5	TGTGCCAGCAGCTCCGCGGGCGACGGGACGGGTCCTGATCAGCCCCAGCATTTT	CASSSAGDGTGPDQPQHF
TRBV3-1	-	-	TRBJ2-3	TGTGCCAGCAGTTACCAGAGTCCTAGCACAGATACGCAGTATTTT	CASSYQSPSTDTQYF
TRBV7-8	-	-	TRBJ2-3	TGTGCCAGCAGCTTACGGGACACCAGCACAGATACGCAGTATTTT	CASSLRDTSTDTQYF
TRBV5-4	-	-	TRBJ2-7	TGTGCCAGCAAGGGCGCTAACGGAAACGAGCAGTACTTC	CASKGANGNEQYF
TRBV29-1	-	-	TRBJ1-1	TGCAGCGTTGAAAACGCTCTTGAAGCTTTCTTT	CSVENALEAFF
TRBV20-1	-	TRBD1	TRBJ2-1	TGCAGTGCCCCCCGGGACAGGGGTGTCGGTGAGCATTTCTTC	CSAPRDRGVGEHFF
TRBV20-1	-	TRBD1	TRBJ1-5	TGCAGTGCCCATACGACAGGGACGGGTTTGAGCAATCAGCCCCAGCATTTT	CSAHTTGTGLSNQPQHF
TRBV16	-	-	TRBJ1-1	TGTGCCAGCAGCCTGGGGTACTCTGAAGCTTTCTTT	CASSLGYSEAFF
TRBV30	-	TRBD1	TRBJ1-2	TGTGCCTGGAGTGTCGGGACAGGACATTATGGCTACACCTTC	CAWSVGTGHYGYTF
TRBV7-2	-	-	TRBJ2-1	TGTGCCAGCAGCGGTGGTACTAGCTCTTCCTACAATGAGCAGTTCTTC	CASSGGTSSSYNEQFF
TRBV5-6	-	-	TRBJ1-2	TGTGCCAGCAGCAGCACTCACGGTCAGGACTATGGCTACACCTTC	CASSSTHGQDYGYTF
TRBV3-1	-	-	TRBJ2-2	TGTGCCAGCAGCCAAGCAAGGGGGGGGCCCGGGGAGCTGTTTTTT	CASSQARGGPGELFF
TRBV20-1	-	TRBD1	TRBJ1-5	TGCAGTGCTAGAGATCCTTGGACAGGGGAGCAGCCCCAGCATTTT	CSARDPWTGEQPQHF
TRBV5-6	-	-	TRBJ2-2	TGTGCCAGCAGCGCTGTGATCAACACCGGGGAGCTGTTTTTT	CASSAVINTGELFF